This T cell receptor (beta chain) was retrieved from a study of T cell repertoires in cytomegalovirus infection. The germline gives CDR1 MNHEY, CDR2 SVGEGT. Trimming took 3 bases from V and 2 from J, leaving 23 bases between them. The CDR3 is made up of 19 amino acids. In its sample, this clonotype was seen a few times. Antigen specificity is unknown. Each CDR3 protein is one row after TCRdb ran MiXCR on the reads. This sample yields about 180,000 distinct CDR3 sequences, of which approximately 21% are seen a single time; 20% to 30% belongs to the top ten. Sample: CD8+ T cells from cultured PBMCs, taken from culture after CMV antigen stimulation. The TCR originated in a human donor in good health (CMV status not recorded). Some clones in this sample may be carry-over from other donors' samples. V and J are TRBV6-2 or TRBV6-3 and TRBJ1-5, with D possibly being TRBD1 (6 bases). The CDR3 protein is CASSYGGDTQPRGNQPQHF. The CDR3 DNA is TGTGCCAGCAGTTATGGGGGGGACACCCAACCCAGAGGCAATCAGCCCCAGCATTTT.